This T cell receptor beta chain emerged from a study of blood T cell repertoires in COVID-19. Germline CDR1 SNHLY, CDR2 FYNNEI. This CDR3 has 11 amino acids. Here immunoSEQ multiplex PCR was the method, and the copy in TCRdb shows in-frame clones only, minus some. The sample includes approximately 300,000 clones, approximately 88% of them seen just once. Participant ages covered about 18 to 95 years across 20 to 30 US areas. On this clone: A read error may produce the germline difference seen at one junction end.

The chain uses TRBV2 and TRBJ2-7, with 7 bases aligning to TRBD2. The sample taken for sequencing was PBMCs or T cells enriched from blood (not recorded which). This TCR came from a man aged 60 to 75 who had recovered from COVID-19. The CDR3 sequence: CASSYRDYRDF. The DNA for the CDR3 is TGTGCCAGCAGTTACCGGGACTATAGGGACTTC.